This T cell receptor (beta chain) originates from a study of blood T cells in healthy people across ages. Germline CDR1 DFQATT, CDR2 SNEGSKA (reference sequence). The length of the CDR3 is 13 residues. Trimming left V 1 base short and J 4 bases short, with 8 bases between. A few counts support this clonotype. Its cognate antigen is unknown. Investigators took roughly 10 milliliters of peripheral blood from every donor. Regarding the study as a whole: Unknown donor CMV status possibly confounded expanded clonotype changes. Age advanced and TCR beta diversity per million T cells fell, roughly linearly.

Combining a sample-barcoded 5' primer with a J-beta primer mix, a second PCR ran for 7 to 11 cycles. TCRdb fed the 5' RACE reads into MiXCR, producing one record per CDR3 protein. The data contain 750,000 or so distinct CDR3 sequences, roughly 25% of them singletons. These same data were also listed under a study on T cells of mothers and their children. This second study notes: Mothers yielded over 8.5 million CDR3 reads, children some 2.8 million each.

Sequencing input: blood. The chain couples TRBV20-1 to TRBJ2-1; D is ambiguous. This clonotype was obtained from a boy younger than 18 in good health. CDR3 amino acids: CSARVVLYNEQFF. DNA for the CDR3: TGCAGTGCTAGAGTGGTCCTTTACAATGAGCAGTTCTTC.